The clone carrying this TCR beta chain occurred a few times. The antigen is not known. This specimen belongs to a study of post-analysis software for immune sequencing data. Study observations and caveats: Among multiple sclerosis patients, normalized Chao1 diversity was significantly below that of controls. Strong same-batch co-clustering of samples appeared with F measure clustering.

Unique molecular identifiers tagged the TCR beta cDNA libraries. The yield from approximately 1 to 10 million T cells was 500,000 or so cDNA molecules in total. TCRdb itself ran the PCR reads through MiXCR, one entry per CDR3 protein. The sample includes approximately 730,000 distinct CDR3 sequences, around 27% seen only once; the top ten take more than 0.55%. Sequencing was performed on blood. The TCR sequence derives from a girl aged 10 to 17 with multiple sclerosis.

The CDR3 coding sequence is TGTGCCAGCAGCGTAGGTAGCGGGAGGACAACAGATACGCAGTATTTT. It specifies CASSVGSGRTTDTQYF. This chain joins TRBV9 and TRBJ2-3, with 10 bases matching TRBD2. The CDR3 runs to 16 residues. V gave up 0 bases and J gave up 3 bases; unmatched junction bases: 4. Germline CDR1 and CDR2: SGDLS and YYNGEE. Variable domain in full (rest from reference TRBV9 and TRBJ2-3): DSGVTQTPKHLITATGQRVTLRCSPRSGDLSVYWYQQSLDQGLQFLIQYYNGEERAKGNILERFSAQQFPDLHSELNLSSLELGDSALYFCASSVGSGRTTDTQYFGPGTRLTVL.